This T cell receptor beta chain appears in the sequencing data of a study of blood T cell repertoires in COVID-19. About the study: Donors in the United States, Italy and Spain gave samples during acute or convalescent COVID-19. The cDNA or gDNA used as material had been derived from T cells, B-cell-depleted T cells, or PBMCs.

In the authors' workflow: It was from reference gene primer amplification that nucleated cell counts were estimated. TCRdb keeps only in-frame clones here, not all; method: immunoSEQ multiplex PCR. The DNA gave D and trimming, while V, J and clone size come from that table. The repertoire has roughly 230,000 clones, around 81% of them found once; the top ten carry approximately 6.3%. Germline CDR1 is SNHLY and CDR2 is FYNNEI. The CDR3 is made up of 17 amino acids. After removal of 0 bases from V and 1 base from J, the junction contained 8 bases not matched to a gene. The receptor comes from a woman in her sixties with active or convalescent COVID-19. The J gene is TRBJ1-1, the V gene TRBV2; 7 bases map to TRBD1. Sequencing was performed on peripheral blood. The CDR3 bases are TGTGCCAGCAGTGAAGCAGGGGGCGCCCGTTCGAACACTGAAGCTTTCTTT. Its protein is CASSEAGGARSNTEAFF.